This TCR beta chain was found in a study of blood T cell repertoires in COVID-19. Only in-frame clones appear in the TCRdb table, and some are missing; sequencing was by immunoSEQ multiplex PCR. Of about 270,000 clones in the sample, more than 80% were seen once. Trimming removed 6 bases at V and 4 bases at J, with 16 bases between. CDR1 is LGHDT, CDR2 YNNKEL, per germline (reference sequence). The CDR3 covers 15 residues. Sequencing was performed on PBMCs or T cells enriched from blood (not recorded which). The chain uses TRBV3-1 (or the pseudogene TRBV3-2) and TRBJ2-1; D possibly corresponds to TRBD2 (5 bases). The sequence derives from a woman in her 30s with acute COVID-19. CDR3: CASRYGVSGYNEQFF. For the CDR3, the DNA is TGTGCCAGCAGGTATGGCGTGAGCGGATACAATGAGCAGTTCTTC.